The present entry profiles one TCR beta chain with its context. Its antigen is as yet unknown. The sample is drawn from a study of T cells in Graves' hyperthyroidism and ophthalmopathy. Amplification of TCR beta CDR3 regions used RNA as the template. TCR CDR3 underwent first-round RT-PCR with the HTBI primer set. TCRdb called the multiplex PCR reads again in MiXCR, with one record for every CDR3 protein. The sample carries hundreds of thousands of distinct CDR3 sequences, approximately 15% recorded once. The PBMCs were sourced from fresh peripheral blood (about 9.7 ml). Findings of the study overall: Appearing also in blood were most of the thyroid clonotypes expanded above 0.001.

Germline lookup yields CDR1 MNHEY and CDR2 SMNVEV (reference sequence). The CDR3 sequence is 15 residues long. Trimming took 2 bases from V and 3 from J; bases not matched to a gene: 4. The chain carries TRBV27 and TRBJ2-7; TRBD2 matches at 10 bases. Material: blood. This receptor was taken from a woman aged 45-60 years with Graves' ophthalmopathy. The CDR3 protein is CASSLSGRGFYEQYF. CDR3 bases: TGTGCCAGCAGTTTAAGCGGGAGGGGATTCTACGAGCAGTACTTC.